This TCR beta chain was captured in a study of T cells in Graves' hyperthyroidism and ophthalmopathy (dated by TCRdb to about 2019). For context, the study as a whole: Peripheral blood samples were taken at the time of initial diagnosis, prior to any treatment. Following sampling, methimazole starting at 30 mg daily was given to hyperthyroidism patients, and high-dose intravenous methylprednisolone was given to ophthalmopathy patients. An independent validation cohort of around 20 hyperthyroidism patients and roughly 16 patients who later progressed to ophthalmopathy tested prospective prediction of ophthalmopathy. TCR Vbeta CDR3 sequencing of some 140 peripheral blood samples (approximately 44 ophthalmopathy, about 74 hyperthyroidism and roughly 17 progressor patients) is reported in the paper. For training and testing, the roughly 93 patients in the discovery cohort were randomly divided in a 7:3 ratio. In more than five Graves' hyperthyroidism patients, the study also compared T-cell repertoires from thyroid tissue with T-cell repertoires from blood. To identify distinguishing TCR V-J signatures, a discovery cohort of about a hundred patients was used, comprising 43 with Graves' ophthalmopathy and approximately 58 with stable Graves' hyperthyroidism.

Hyperthyroidism patients were aged 18 to 65 years and newly diagnosed, with disease duration of less than 2 months. The study excluded patients with uncontrolled infections, other autoimmune diseases, pregnancy or lactation. Diagnoses were based on clinical symptoms, serum thyroxine and TRAb, thyroid ultrasound and orbital computed tomography. Blood from progressor patients was collected at the time of first diagnosis with hyperthyroidism, before any ophthalmopathy symptoms had appeared. Ficoll-Paque density gradient centrifugation was used to isolate PBMCs from 10 ml of fresh peripheral blood. Progressor patients were initially diagnosed with Graves' hyperthyroidism and developed ophthalmopathy during follow-up. Total RNA was extracted with Trizol reagent, and quality was checked on an Agilent 2100 Bioanalyzer. Overall study results and their limits: A 13 V-J signature model separated ophthalmopathy from stable hyperthyroidism, with around 91% sensitivity and 81.08% specificity in cross-validation and 80%/75% in testing. During validation, the model predicted progression to ophthalmopathy a median of about 6.5 months ahead of onset, with around 70% sensitivity and about 72% specificity. Most expanded thyroid clonotypes (frequency above 0.001) were also detected in blood, a finding suggesting that blood repertoires may reflect thyroid immune responses. No statistical method was used to set the sample size in advance, and investigators knew the group allocation.

This clonotype was seen ten or more times. The specificity of this receptor is unknown. No base quality values were provided; no much bigger clone lies one nucleotide off. The TCR beta CDR3 regions were amplified from RNA transcripts. A first-round RT-PCR of the TCR CDR3 used the HTBI primer set with the Qiagen OneStep RT-PCR kit. A second multiplex PCR round built the libraries, followed by size selection and purification. Sequencing of the libraries was done on an Illumina HiSeq2000 using paired-end 100 bp reads. In the authors' own workflow: SOAPnuke was used to process the raw data, with reads discarded if the reads contained adapters or uncalled bases, had a mean Phred below 15, or lacked an exact constant-primer or identifier match. COPE v1.2.5 was used to merge high-quality paired reads, and clonotypes were defined as unique nucleotide sequences. Clonotypes were aligned to IMGT TRBV, TRBD and TRBJ reference segments using MiTCR v1.1. Only V-J combinations with frequency above 0.0001, covering approximately 99% of repertoires, were analysed. A TCS score was defined as the ratio of F50 (clonal expansion) to E x V (chaos), with BLOSUM62-based TCRdist applied between CDR3 peptides within each V-J. Welch's t-statistics and random forest reduced 450 to 600 V-J features to 10 to 15, which were used in a naive Bayes classifier (R e1071). The public sequencing data were trimmed at Q25 with fastp and processed into clonotypes with MiXCR by TCRdb, which kept only in-frame beta chains. A single entry per CDR3 protein holds the most common genes and DNA from its merged rows. V and J calls and clone size were set by TCRdb, not the authors. The sample table shows roughly 380,000 distinct CDR3 sequences, and 13% are seen once. The ten top clones hold less than 25% of the sample.

The CDR3, from cysteine to phenylalanine, totals 14 residues. Only the CDR3 region is kept as DNA, spanning 42 bases read in frame from base 1. CDR1 and CDR2, per the germline V gene, are KGHDR and SFDVKD. V is cut back by 9 bases and J by 5 bases, with 3 bases in the junction unmatched. The clonotype comes from a man between 25 and 39 years old with Graves' hyperthyroidism that later progressed to Graves' ophthalmopathy. This chain joins TRBV24-1 to TRBJ2-3; TRBD2 agrees with 14 junctional bases. The sequencing sample was made of blood. The DNA sequence is TGTGCCACCGGACTAGCGGGGGGCCAAGATACGCAGTATTTT. The resulting protein is CATGLAGGQDTQYF.